This T cell receptor (beta chain) was retrieved from a study of CD8 T cells in Susac syndrome (dated by TCRdb to the late 2010s). At the level of the whole study: Whether CD8+ T cell activation and differentiation in Susac syndrome was antigen driven was tested using repertoire sequencing. Points the paper makes about the study in general: The study acknowledged that relatively few individuals were included in the TCR sequencing and HLA analysis.

RNA was extracted using the RNeasy kit, and about 0.45 to 1 ug of the RNA was reverse transcribed with random hexamers. The immunoSEQ multiplex PCR assay, covering 54 Vbeta and 13 Jbeta segments, was used to amplify TCR beta CDR3 regions. To correct PCR amplification bias, a synthetic template baseline was used for both primer optimization and computational correction. The source study handled its data this way. Reads were annotated to V, D and J genes per IMGT and analyzed with immunoSEQ Analyzer, keeping only productive sequences. To calculate clonality, Shannon entropy was normalized by log2 of the number of productive unique sequences and then subtracted from one. Public and private clones were assessed among the 100 most prevalent clones of each patient and control. Clones were defined as Susac-specific if absent from the healthy and MS cohorts, from over a thousand published viral clones and from other ImmuneACCESS disease sequences. TCRdb handled the public reads itself, with Q25 trimming in fastp and clone calling in MiXCR, and kept productive beta chains. Rows are unified per CDR3 protein, each entry keeping the most common DNA and genes. The V and J calls follow TCRdb's processing rather than the paper's. The sample contains about 160,000 distinct CDR3 sequences, roughly 95% of them found a single time. More than 0.11% of the sample rests with the top ten.

High-throughput TCR beta sequencing profiled peripheral blood CD8+ and CD4+ T cells from healthy donors, Susac syndrome patients and multiple sclerosis patients. Healthy donors were age- and sex-matched controls. CD8+ TEMRA cells were enriched by FACS, while bulk CD8+ and CD4+ T cells were purified by magnetic negative isolation. Blood was collected in EDTA tubes and processed within 24 hours, with PBMCs isolated through density gradient centrifugation. PBMCs destined for TCR sequencing were cryopreserved in liquid nitrogen and later thawed in a 37 °C water bath. The sorted or isolated CD4+, CD8+ and CD8+ TEMRA cells reached a purity of at least 90%. Concerning this clonotype: The antigen this receptor binds is unknown. Base qualities are not recorded, but no much larger clone differs from it by a single base.

The CDR3 holds 14 amino acids from the cysteine to the phenylalanine. Just the 42-base CDR3 DNA is kept, in frame starting at base 1. CDR1 is given as MNHEY and CDR2 as SMNVEV, both from the germline V gene (reference sequence). Between the V and J ends, shortened by 5 bases and 1 base respectively, the junction contains 11 bases. This receptor was identified in a human donor in good health. The receptor chain draws on TRBV27 and TRBJ1-1; TRBD1 is a possible D gene, resting on 6 matching bases. Sequencing was performed on CD4+ T cells from PBMCs. The CDR3 is CASSRGQPNTEAFF. The nucleotide sequence reads as follows: TGTGCCAGCAGTCGAGGACAGCCGAACACTGAAGCTTTCTTT.